The 31 T cell receptor beta chains reported below all come from one sample, sequenced in a study of T cells after yellow fever vaccination. TCRdb re-derived calls from the 5' RACE reads in MiXCR, one entry per CDR3 protein. The sample yields approximately 330,000 distinct CDR3 sequences, around 13% seen once. Specimen: CD4+ T cells sorted from PBMCs, collected 15 days after the yellow fever booster vaccination. The receptors were gathered from a man younger than 30 who received the YFV17D yellow fever vaccine.

Points on this clonotype: It may be a read error: a sequence one base away is much more abundant. The chain couples TRBV5-1 to TRBJ2-1; a possible D gene is TRBD2 (6 bases). Trimming took 4 bases from V and 9 from J, leaving 17 bases between them. The CDR3 consists of 14 residues. CDR1 SGHRS and CDR2 YFSETQ come from the germline V gene. Here the CDR3 reads CASSHRFDGSEQFF. The DNA for the CDR3 is TGCGCCAGCAGCCATAGATTCGACGGGAGTGAGCAGTTCTTC.

This clonotype has at least ten counts. V gene TRBV6-6 combines with J gene TRBJ2-5, with 10 bases identical to TRBD2. There are 18 residues in the CDR3. Germline trimming cut 5 bases from V and 5 bases from J; bases unmatched to any gene: 17. Germline V gene sequence: CDR1 MNHNY, CDR2 SVGAGI (reference sequence). CDR3 sequence: CASSPWVAGGQQVETQYF. The CDR3 bases are TGTGCCAGCAGTCCCTGGGTAGCGGGGGGCCAACAGGTGGAGACCCAGTACTTC.

This clonotype occurred a few times. This chain joins TRBV5-6 and TRBJ2-1; D may be TRBD1 or TRBD2 (5 bases each). Germline CDR1 reads SGHDT; CDR2 reads YYEEEE. The CDR3 is 16 amino acids. V shed 2 bases and J shed 12 bases, with 24 bases lying between them. The CDR3 region is CASSLGPGPRPVLQFF. The CDR3 coding sequence is TGTGCCAGCAGCTTAGGACCGGGACCCCGTCCGGTGCTGCAGTTCTTC.

This clonotype was counted many times. V gene TRBV4-3 combines with J gene TRBJ1-6; D call uncertain. The CDR3 covers 15 residues. The germline V gene has CDR1 LGHNA and CDR2 YSLEER. V lost 0 bases, J lost 10 bases, and 13 bases lay in between. For the CDR3, the DNA is TGCGCCAGCAGCCAAGATGTGGAGCGGGGATCACCCCTCCACTTT. Protein product: CASSQDVERGSPLHF.

The V call is TRBV5-1, the J call TRBJ2-1; D not certain. Germline V lookup: CDR1 SGHRS, CDR2 YFSETQ. The germline V and J ends were trimmed by 2 bases and 4 bases, with 13 bases remaining between them. The length of the CDR3 is 15 residues. This chain's CDR3 is CASSLGGELYNEQFF. CDR3 in DNA: TGCGCCAGCAGCTTAGGCGGAGAACTATACAATGAGCAGTTCTTC.

This clonotype was detected a few times. This chain connects TRBV27 to TRBJ1-5; D is unresolved. Germline loops: CDR1 MNHEY, CDR2 SMNVEV (reference sequence). The ends were cut back, 2 bases at V and 3 bases at J, with 11 bases in the middle. The CDR3 has 15 amino acids. The CDR3: CASSLAWQANQPQHF. The DNA for the CDR3 is TGTGCCAGCAGTTTAGCATGGCAGGCCAATCAGCCCCAGCATTTT.

The rearrangement uses TRBV6-2 or TRBV6-3 and TRBJ2-5; 8 positions agree with TRBD2. V trimming: 4 bases; J trimming: 3 bases; junction bases outside the gene matches: 10. Germline V gene lookup returns CDR1 MNHEY and CDR2 SVGEGT. The CDR3 has 16 amino acids. The CDR3 loop reads CASSSPGSSGEETQYF. Here the CDR3 DNA reads TGTGCCAGCAGTTCTCCGGGAAGTAGCGGGGAAGAGACCCAGTACTTC.

CDR3 loop: CASSSGGAPYNEQFF. For the CDR3, the DNA is TGCGCCAGCAGCTCGGGCGGGGCCCCCTACAATGAGCAGTTCTTC. The rearrangement links TRBV5-1 to TRBJ2-1; possible D gene TRBD2, 6 bases. The CDR3 totals 15 residues. The V end lost 3 bases, the J end lost 2 bases, and 12 bases lay between the germline ends. Germline loops: CDR1 SGHRS, CDR2 YFSETQ.

This clonotype was counted between two and nine times. The gene calls are TRBV21-1 and TRBJ1-1. TRBV21-1 is recorded as a pseudogene. The CDR3 totals 14 residues. The CDR3, as DNA: TGTGCCAGCAGCAAAGCGGACGGGGTCACTGAAGCTTTCTTT. Its protein is CASSKADGVTEAFF.

This clonotype was seen only a few times. J is TRBJ2-7 and V is TRBV7-9; TRBD1 is a possible D gene (5 bases). Trimming pared 1 base from V and 5 bases from J, leaving 9 bases between. Germline CDR1 is SEHNR and CDR2 is FQNEAQ (reference sequence). The CDR3 is 13 residues long. The CDR3 bases are TGTGCCAGCAGCTTAGGTCCAGGGCACGAGCAGTACGTC. Amino acids: CASSLGPGHEQYV.

This clonotype was counted between two and nine times. The rearrangement uses TRBV5-5 and TRBJ2-2; possible D gene TRBD2, 6 bases. The V end lost 7 bases, the J end lost 4 bases, and 14 bases lay between the germline ends. Germline V gene sequence: CDR1 SGHKS, CDR2 YYEKEE (reference sequence). There are 14 residues in the CDR3. CDR3 coding DNA: TGTGCCAGCGCGGGGCAGGGTGGCACCGGGGAGCTGTTTTTT. This sequence encodes CASAGQGGTGELFF. Supplemented by reference TRBV5-5 and TRBJ2-2, the full variable domain reads DAGVTQSPTHLIKTRGQQVTLRCSPISGHKSVSWYQQVLGQGPQFIFQYYEKEERGRGNFPDRFSARQFPNYSSELNVNALLLGDSALYLCASAGQGGTGELFFGEGSRLTVL.

This clonotype was observed a few times. The chain joins TRBV28 to TRBJ1-2; TRBD1 might be the D (5 bases). V was cut by 1 base and J by 6 bases, with 9 bases left in between. Germline V gene data show CDR1 as MDHEN and CDR2 as SYDVKM. The CDR3 is 13 amino acids. This chain's CDR3 is CASSLSQGDGYTF. The CDR3 region has the DNA TGTGCCAGCAGTTTATCCCAAGGGGATGGCTACACCTTC.

V usage is TRBV7-8 and J usage is TRBJ2-1; a weak D match, TRBD2 (5 bases). V lost 0 bases to trimming and J lost 15 bases, with 15 bases between them. Germline values: CDR1 SGHVS, CDR2 FQNEAQ. This CDR3 is 13 amino acids long. Here the CDR3 DNA reads TGTGCCAGCAGCTTAGCGACGGATTTAGGAGGGTTCTTC. Amino acid sequence: CASSLATDLGGFF.

V and J are TRBV7-2 and TRBJ2-4; D tentatively reads TRBD1 or TRBD2 (5 bases each). Germline V gene sequence: CDR1 SGHTA, CDR2 FQGNSA. V lost 8 bases to trimming and J lost 6 bases, with 17 bases between them. The CDR3 length is 14 residues. For the CDR3, the DNA is TGTGCCAGCGGCGACGGGGCTCGAAGAAACATTCAGTACTTC. It codes for CASGDGARRNIQYF.

The chain uses TRBV12-3 or TRBV12-4 and TRBJ2-1, with 9 bases lining up with TRBD2. The junction had 10 bases not matched to a gene; V was cut back by 6 bases and J by 7 bases. The CDR3 has 15 amino acids. This chain's CDR3 is CASSPGSSGGNEQFF. The CDR3 nucleotides read TGTGCCAGCAGCCCGGGTAGTAGCGGGGGTAATGAGCAGTTCTTC.

This chain connects TRBV5-1 to TRBJ2-1, with D perhaps matching TRBD1 or TRBD2 (6 bases each). The CDR3 is 17 amino acids. Germline V lookup: CDR1 SGHRS, CDR2 YFSETQ. V dropped 0 bases and J dropped 0 bases, with 13 bases sitting between them. CDR3 protein: CASSLGGAGDSYNEQFF. CDR3 nucleotides: TGCGCCAGCAGCTTGGGGGGGGCCGGGGACTCCTACAATGAGCAGTTCTTC.

The chain combines TRBV19 with TRBJ2-5; tentative D call: TRBD2 (7 bases). Germline CDR1 and CDR2: LNHDA and SQIVND (reference sequence). The CDR3 sequence is 15 residues long. Trimming left V 7 bases short and J 4 bases short, with 19 bases between. The CDR3 reads CASKAFRGGAETQYF. The CDR3 nucleotides read TGTGCCAGTAAGGCGTTCCGAGGGGGGGCAGAGACCCAGTACTTC.

The chain carries TRBV2 and TRBJ2-7; no firm D call. The CDR3 contains 13 residues. CDR1 and CDR2 from the germline V gene are SNHLY and FYNNEI. Trimming stripped 7 bases from V and 4 bases from J, with 14 bases between. The CDR3 nucleotides read TGTGCCAGCACTCAAGGGTTGGGATACGAGCAGTACTTC. It codes for CASTQGLGYEQYF.

This sequence joins TRBV7-2 and TRBJ2-1; tentatively, D is TRBD2 (6 bases). V lost 6 bases and J 2 bases, leaving 20 bases between the germline ends. The CDR3 loop spans 17 amino acids. Germline loops: CDR1 SGHTA, CDR2 FQGNSA. DNA for the CDR3: TGTGCCAGCAGTTTCATAAACCTCGGGGGAACCTACAATGAGCAGTTCTTC. It yields the protein CASSFINLGGTYNEQFF. The variable domain in full, completed from reference TRBV7-2 and TRBJ2-1, reads GAGVSQSPSNKVTEKGKDVELRCDPISGHTALYWYRQSLGQGLEFLIYFQGNSAPDKSGLPSDRFSAERTGGSVSTLTIQRTQQEDSAVYLCASSFINLGGTYNEQFFGPGTRLTVL.

This clonotype was recorded many times. V is TRBV6-1 and J is TRBJ2-3; the match to TRBD2 covers 8 bases. CDR1 is MNHNS and CDR2 is SASEGT in the germline V gene. Germline trimming cut 4 bases from V and 4 bases from J; bases unmatched to any gene: 7. CDR3 length: 15 residues. CDR3: CASSVRGADADTQYF. Here the CDR3 DNA reads TGTGCCAGCAGTGTGCGGGGGGCGGATGCAGATACGCAGTATTTT.

This chain links TRBV5-6 with TRBJ2-7; perhaps TRBD1 as D (6 bases). CDR1 SGHDT and CDR2 YYEEEE come from the germline V gene. Trimming took off 6 bases at V and 0 bases at J, with 10 bases between the two ends. The CDR3 consists of 13 residues. DNA of the CDR3: TGTGCCAGCAACGACAGGACCTCCTACGAGCAGTACGTC. Residues: CASNDRTSYEQYV.

The chain employs TRBV7-3 and TRBJ2-7, with TRBD1 identical over 8 bases. From germline, CDR1 is SGHTA and CDR2 FQGTGA. The CDR3 loop spans 13 amino acids. The J segment lost 7 bases and the V segment lost 5 bases, leaving 7 bases of the junction unmatched. CDR3 nucleotide sequence: TGTGCCAGCAGCCCGCGGGACAGGATAGAGCAGTACGTC. Its translation is CASSPRDRIEQYV.

The sample holds a few counts of this clonotype. V and J are TRBV7-7 and TRBJ2-3; TRBD2 matches at 11 bases. Germline loops: CDR1 SSHAT, CDR2 FNYEAQ (reference sequence). The CDR3 is made up of 15 amino acids. Losses at the gene ends were 4 bases for V and 8 bases for J; bases not matched to a gene: 8. The CDR3 is CASSSETSGVGTQYF. The CDR3 DNA reads TGTGCCAGCAGCTCCGAGACTAGCGGGGTCGGTACGCAGTATTTT.

There are a few counts of this clonotype. J is TRBJ2-3 and V is TRBV7-9; no firm D call. The CDR3 loop spans 14 amino acids. Germline V lookup: CDR1 SEHNR, CDR2 FQNEAQ (reference sequence). The ends were cut back, 4 bases at V and 2 bases at J, with 10 bases in the middle. CDR3 region: CASSYQDLTDTQYF. The CDR3 DNA reads TGTGCCAGCAGCTACCAGGACCTCACAGATACGCAGTATTTT.

The chain carries TRBV23-1 and TRBJ1-6, with D tentatively TRBD1 (5 bases). TRBV23-1 is labeled an ORF, and its function is uncertain. Trimming took off 6 bases at V and 10 bases at J, with 13 bases between the two ends. The CDR3 runs to 13 residues. In nucleotides, the CDR3 is TGCGCCAGCAGACCTAGACAGAACTCACCCCTCCACTTT. Protein: CASRPRQNSPLHF.

DNA for the CDR3: TGTGCCAGCAACCCATCCGGACAGCTTGGCTACACCTTC. Translated: CASNPSGQLGYTF. The J gene is TRBJ1-2, the V gene TRBV7-9; the D gene is possibly TRBD1 (6 bases). V lost 7 bases and J 7 bases, leaving 16 bases between the germline ends. Germline V gives CDR1 SEHNR, CDR2 FQNEAQ (reference sequence). The CDR3 length is 13 residues.

This clonotype was counted only a few times. This sequence joins TRBV3-1 and TRBJ1-1; D might be TRBD1 (5 bases). Trimming removed 0 bases at V and 11 bases at J, with 13 bases between. Germline CDR1 reads LGHDT; CDR2 reads YNNKEL (reference sequence). This CDR3 contains 13 residues. The CDR3 sequence is CASSQDWGGTAFF. CDR3 in DNA: TGTGCCAGCAGCCAAGACTGGGGCGGAACGGCTTTCTTT.

A few counts support this clonotype. The rearrangement uses TRBV4-2 and TRBJ2-2; TRBD1 aligns across 11 bases. There are 18 residues in the CDR3. The ends lost 0 bases at V and 7 bases at J; junction bases unmatched: 10. The germline CDR1 and CDR2 sequences are LGHNA and YNFKEQ. This chain's CDR3 is CASSQDIRTGGSGGELFF. CDR3 DNA sequence: TGTGCCAGCAGCCAAGATATAAGGACAGGGGGCTCTGGCGGGGAGCTGTTTTTT.

This clonotype was recorded a few times. This rearrangement joins TRBV28 to TRBJ1-4, with D possibly TRBD1 on 5 matching bases. This CDR3 is built from 14 residues. Germline CDR1 is MDHEN and CDR2 is SYDVKM. Between the trimmed V and J ends, which lost 8 bases and 0 bases, there was a span of 10 bases. DNA of the CDR3: TGTGCCAGCCACCTGGGGGCAACTAATGAAAAACTGTTTTTT. Amino acids: CASHLGATNEKLFF.

This clonotype has more than one count but fewer than ten. This chain connects TRBV18 to TRBJ1-1, with 8 positions matching TRBD1. The CDR3 has 16 residues. Germline CDR1 is KGHSH and CDR2 is LQKENI. After removal of 3 bases from V and 3 bases from J, the junction contained 9 bases not matched to a gene. CDR3 sequence (DNA): TGTGCCAGCTCACCTAACTCAGGGGGCTGGTACACTGAAGCTTTCTTT. Its translation: CASSPNSGGWYTEAFF.

In its sample, this clonotype was seen a few times. The chain joins TRBV7-9 to TRBJ1-3; D unclear. Trimming left V 4 bases short and J 4 bases short, with 8 bases between. CDR1 SEHNR and CDR2 FQNEAQ come from the germline V gene (reference sequence). CDR3 length: 13 residues. CDR3 bases: TGTGCCAGCAGCTCCACATCCGGAAACACCATATATTTT. This codes for CASSSTSGNTIYF.